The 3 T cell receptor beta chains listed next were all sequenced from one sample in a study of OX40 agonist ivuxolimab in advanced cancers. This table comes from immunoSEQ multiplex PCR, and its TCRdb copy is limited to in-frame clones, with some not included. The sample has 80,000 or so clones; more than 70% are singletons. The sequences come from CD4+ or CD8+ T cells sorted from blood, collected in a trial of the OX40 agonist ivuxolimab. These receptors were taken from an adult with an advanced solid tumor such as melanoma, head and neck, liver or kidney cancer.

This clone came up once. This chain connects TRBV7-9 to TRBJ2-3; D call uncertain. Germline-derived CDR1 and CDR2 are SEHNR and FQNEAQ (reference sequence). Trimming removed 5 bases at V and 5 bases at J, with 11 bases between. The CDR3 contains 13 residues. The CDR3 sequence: CASSRPSGDTQYF. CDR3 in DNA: TGTGCCAGCAGCCGCCCCAGTGGAGATACGCAGTATTTT.

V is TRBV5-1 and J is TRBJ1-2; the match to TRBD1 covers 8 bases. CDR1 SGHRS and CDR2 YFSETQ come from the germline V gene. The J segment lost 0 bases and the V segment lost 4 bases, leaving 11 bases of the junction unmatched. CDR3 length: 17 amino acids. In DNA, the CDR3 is TGCGCCAGCAGCCTTGGGACAGGTTCTTTCTCTAACTATGGCTACACCTTC. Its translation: CASSLGTGSFSNYGYTF.

The CDR3 DNA sequence: TGCAGTGTTCTTGATGAAAAACTGTTTTTT. Its protein product is CSVLDEKLFF. The genes are TRBV20-1 and TRBJ1-4; the D is unclear. Trimming shortened V by 7 bases and J by 6 bases, and 6 bases separated the two germline ends. This CDR3 has 10 residues. Germline V gene data show CDR1 as DFQATT and CDR2 as SNEGSKA (reference sequence).